Listed below are T cell receptor beta chains from one sample, sequenced in a study of regulatory T cells in long-lasting Graves disease. Via MiXCR, TCRdb re-called the multiplex PCR reads, giving one row per CDR3 protein. The sample contains fewer than 350,000 distinct CDR3 sequences, about 18% of which appear only once. The starting material was peripheral blood mononuclear cells (PBMCs), obtained at new diagnosis, from a patient treated with antithyroid drugs. The receptors derive from a female donor with Graves disease. The CDR3 runs from the conserved cysteine through the conserved F or W. A D gene is named only where the DNA matches it firmly. A clone size is listed for some rows: how often the clone was seen (once, few, many), or a class if it is expanded.

>TRBV9|TRBJ2-4|.|TRBD2
TGTGCCAGCAACGCCGGACTAGCGGTAACAAACATTCAGTACTTC
CASNAGLAVTNIQYF
>TRBV5-8|TRBJ2-7|few|TRBD2
TGTGCCGGAGCCTATAGCGGGTACGAGCAGTACTTC
CAGAYSGYEQYF
>TRBV24-1|TRBJ2-1|many|.
TGTGCCACCAGTCCACGGTTGGGTTCCTACAATGAGCAGTTCTTC
CATSPRLGSYNEQFF
>TRBV15|TRBJ2-1|.|TRBD1
TGTGCCACCAGCAGAGTGGGACAGGGCAGGGGGAATGAGCAGTTCTTC
CATSRVGQGRGNEQFF
>TRBV20-1|TRBJ2-5|.|.
TGCAGTGCTAGTCACGAAAATTCTGGAACATTAGAGACCCAGTACTTC
CSASHENSGTLETQYF
>TRBV2|TRBJ2-7|.|.
TGTGCCAGCAGGAACTGGGGGCAGGCGAGCGAGCAGTACTTC
CASRNWGQASEQYF
>TRBV2|TRBJ1-2|many|.
TGTGCCAGCAGTGAATCTGGGTATGGCTACACCTTC
CASSESGYGYTF
>TRBV7-9|TRBJ2-1|many|TRBD2
TGTGCCAGCAGCACGGGACTAGCGGGATTCTCCTACAATGAGCAGTTCTTC
CASSTGLAGFSYNEQFF
>TRBV6-1|TRBJ2-3|.|TRBD2
TGTGCCAGCGCACCGTCGGGAGGTGGGGCAGATACGCAGTATTTT
CASAPSGGGADTQYF
>TRBV10-3|TRBJ1-4|.|.
TGTGCCGCCTGGGGAGGGGATGCTAATGAAAAACTGCTTTTT
CAAWGGDANEKLLF
>TRBV11-2|TRBJ1-2|many|.
TGTGCCAGCAGCTTACACCTCCGGGACTTTAACTATGGCTACACCTTC
CASSLHLRDFNYGYTF
>TRBV7-9|TRBJ2-4|many|.
TGTGCCAGCAGCCCCTTTGGAGCGGGACAGGACATTCAGTACTTC
CASSPFGAGQDIQYF
>TRBV6-9|TRBJ2-7|.|.
TGTGCCAGCAGTTTTCAGTACTACGAGCAGTACTTC
CASSFQYYEQYF
>TRBV18|TRBJ1-6|few|.
TGTGCCAGCTCACCGATCCGGGACACGGGGATATATAATTCACCCCTCCACTTT
CASSPIRDTGIYNSPLHF
>TRBV7-3|TRBJ2-7|many|.
TGTGCCAGCAGCTCCTACTACTGTGAGTACGAGCAGTACTTC
CASSSYYCEYEQYF
>TRBV12-5|TRBJ1-2|many|.
TGTGCTAGTGGTTTGGCCAGCTGGGGCTACACCTTC
CASGLASWGYTF
>TRBV6-1|TRBJ1-1|few|.
TGTGCCAGCAGTCCCGGGGGGTGGGGGAGCACTGAAGCTTTCTTT
CASSPGGWGSTEAFF
>TRBV12-3/TRBV12-4|TRBJ1-5|many|.
TGTGCCAGCACCTCAGGGGATAGCAATCAGCCCCAGCATTTT
CASTSGDSNQPQHF
>TRBV7-2|TRBJ2-5|many|TRBD2
TGTGCCAGCAGATCGACTAGCGGGAGGGAGACCCAGTACTTC
CASRSTSGRETQYF
>TRBV19|TRBJ2-1|many|TRBD1
TGTGCCAGTAGTAAACCTTACAGGGGGCGGTACAATGAGCAGTTCTTC
CASSKPYRGRYNEQFF
>TRBV7-9|TRBJ2-1|few|.
TGTGCCAGCAGCTTAGGGACCTCCTTCAATGAGCAGTTCTTC
CASSLGTSFNEQFF
>TRBV12-3/TRBV12-4|TRBJ1-5|.|TRBD1
TGTGCCAGCAGTCACACAGGGGACAATCAGCCCCAGCATTTT
CASSHTGDNQPQHF
>TRBV11-1|TRBJ2-1|many|.
TGTGCCAGCAGCTTCTCTATAGCGTCTGCCTACAATGAGCAGTTCTTC
CASSFSIASAYNEQFF
>TRBV2|TRBJ2-7|.|TRBD1
TGTGCCAGCAATGGGCAGGGGGCGGAGGAGCAGTACTTC
CASNGQGAEEQYF
>TRBV5-6|TRBJ2-3|few|TRBD2
TGTGCCAGCAGCCCCTGGGGAGTCAGCGGGAGTACAGATACGCAGTATTTT
CASSPWGVSGSTDTQYF
>TRBV7-2|TRBJ2-7|many|.
TGTGCCAGCAGCTTATTTCCCCTCTCCTACGAGCAGTACTTC
CASSLFPLSYEQYF
>TRBV29-1|TRBJ2-5|.|TRBD2
TGCAGCGTTGAGCGGGGGGGATCGGAGACCCAGTACTTC
CSVERGGSETQYF
>TRBV15|TRBJ2-1|many|TRBD1
TGTGCCACCAGCGCCGGGACAGAATACAATGAGCAGTTCTTC
CATSAGTEYNEQFF
>TRBV7-3|TRBJ2-3|many|.
TGTGCCAGCAGCCTCCCCGCCGGGGACGATGGCACAGATACGCAGTATTTT
CASSLPAGDDGTDTQYF
>TRBV5-1|TRBJ2-7|many|.
TGCGCCAGCAGCACTACAAGCGAGCAGTACTTC
CASSTTSEQYF
>TRBV7-3|TRBJ2-2|few|.
TGTGCCAGCAGGTTTCGGGGGAACACCGGGGAGCTGTTTTTT
CASRFRGNTGELFF
>TRBV12-3/TRBV12-4|TRBJ2-1|few|.
TGTGCCAGCAGTTTAGCCGGCGGCTCCTACGAGCAGTTCTTC
CASSLAGGSYEQFF
>TRBV6-9|TRBJ2-1|.|.
TGTGCCAGCAGTTATGTCAAATCCGAGCAGTTCTTC
CASSYVKSEQFF
>TRBV20-1|TRBJ2-3|many|.
TGCAGTGCTTTTAGTGTTGGACCCACAGATACGCAGTATTTT
CSAFSVGPTDTQYF
>TRBV25-1|TRBJ2-5|many|TRBD2
TGTGCCAGCAGTGATCCGGGACTAGCGGGAGGGCCGGGGACCCAGTACTTC
CASSDPGLAGGPGTQYF
>TRBV12-3/TRBV12-4|TRBJ1-3|.|.
TGTGCCAGCAGTTCTGACCCGGAACGACAGGTCTCTGGAAACACCATATATTTT
CASSSDPERQVSGNTIYF
>TRBV2|TRBJ2-1|many|TRBD2
TGTGCCAGCCAACGGACTAGCGGGAACTACAATGAGCAGTTCTTC
CASQRTSGNYNEQFF
>TRBV7-8|TRBJ1-5|.|TRBD1
TGTGCCAGCAGTCCTAGAACCAGGGGGCGTCTGAGCAATCAGCCCGAGCATTTT
CASSPRTRGRLSNQPEHF
>TRBV28|TRBJ2-7|few|.
TGTGCCAGCAGTTTATGGGGGGCACAACCCTCGACAGCGGGATTATGGTACGAGCAGTACTTC
CASSLWGAQPSTAGLWYEQYF
>TRBV19|TRBJ1-3|many|.
TGTGCCAGTAGTATAGGGGCAGCCAGCTCTGGAAACACCATATATTTT
CASSIGAASSGNTIYF
>TRBV5-1|TRBJ2-7|many|TRBD2
TGCGCCAGCAGCTTGGGACTAGCGGGCGTAGCCTACGAGCAGTACTTC
CASSLGLAGVAYEQYF
>TRBV2|TRBJ2-5|many|TRBD1
TGTGCCAGCAGCGGGGACCGTGGACAGGAGACCCGGTACTTC
CASSGDRGQETRYF
>TRBV7-2|TRBJ2-7|.|.
TGTGCCAGCAGCTTACAGGGGCCCTCCTACGAGCAGTACTTC
CASSLQGPSYEQYF
>TRBV5-1|TRBJ2-2|few|TRBD1
TGCGCCAGCAGCGGGGGACAGGGACTGTTTTTT
CASSGGQGLFF
>TRBV2|TRBJ2-1|many|TRBD2
TGTGCCAGCTTTGGGGGGGACCTTACTCACAATGAGCAGTTCTTC
CASFGGDLTHNEQFF
>TRBV10-3|TRBJ1-5|.|.
TGTGCCATCAGTGATTTCCTTAGCGGGAGGACGGGGGCAGATACGCAGCATTTT
CAISDFLSGRTGADTQHF
>TRBV27|TRBJ2-5|many|.
TGTGCCAGCAGCCTTCTTAGCGCGTCGCAAGAGACCCAGTACTTC
CASSLLSASQETQYF
>TRBV5-4|TRBJ2-3|few|TRBD2
TGTGCCAGCAGCATCCCGGGACTAGCGGGAGGTGATACGCAGTATTTT
CASSIPGLAGGDTQYF
>TRBV9|TRBJ1-6|.|.
TGTGCCACAGACGGCGGGAGCTCCTATAATTCACCCCTCCACTTT
CATDGGSSYNSPLHF
>TRBV6-1|TRBJ2-5|many|.
TGTGCCAGCAGCTGGGACTTTCAAGAGACCCAGTACTTC
CASSWDFQETQYF
>TRBV3-1|TRBJ2-1|many|TRBD2
TGTGCCAGCAGCCAGTCGAGCGGGAGTCTAAATGAGCAGTTCTTC
CASSQSSGSLNEQFF
>TRBV12-3/TRBV12-4|TRBJ2-1|few|TRBD2
TGTGCCAGCAGTTTAGGGGTCGGGACTAGCCGCTACAATGAGCAGTTCTTC
CASSLGVGTSRYNEQFF
>TRBV6-5|TRBJ2-7|many|.
TGTGCCAGCAGTTACTCCCCCACAACAGCTTACGAGCAGTACTTC
CASSYSPTTAYEQYF
>TRBV27|TRBJ2-5|many|TRBD2
TGTGCCAGCAGTTTCATCGGGACTAGTTCTCAAGAGACCCAGTACTTC
CASSFIGTSSQETQYF